This record concerns one T cell receptor (beta chain) sequence. Antigen specificity is unknown. This record comes from a study of T cell responses to AZD1222 COVID-19 vaccine. Study observations and caveats: There were repertoire samples only from the period after the peak T cell response. Spike-specific TCR breadth and depth rose after two AZD1222 doses. Mostly white British, mostly female donors; authors suggested clonal diversity may be underestimated.

Sequencing used immunoSEQ multiplex PCR; TCRdb keeps in-frame clones, though not all of them. This table holds 150,000 to 200,000 clones, 70% to 90% found once. Trimming left V 1 base short and J 6 bases short, with 9 bases between. The CDR3 is made up of 13 amino acids. The V gene's germline CDR1 is LGHDT and CDR2 YNNKEL (reference sequence). The origin of this receptor is an adult in good health. The chain has TRBV3-1 (or the pseudogene TRBV3-2) and TRBJ1-1, with unresolved D. The specimen comprised peripheral blood, sampled on day 0 of AZD1222 vaccination. CDR3 sequence (DNA): TGTGCCAGCAGCCAAGCTTGGGAATCTGAAGCTTTCTTT. It encodes CASSQAWESEAFF.